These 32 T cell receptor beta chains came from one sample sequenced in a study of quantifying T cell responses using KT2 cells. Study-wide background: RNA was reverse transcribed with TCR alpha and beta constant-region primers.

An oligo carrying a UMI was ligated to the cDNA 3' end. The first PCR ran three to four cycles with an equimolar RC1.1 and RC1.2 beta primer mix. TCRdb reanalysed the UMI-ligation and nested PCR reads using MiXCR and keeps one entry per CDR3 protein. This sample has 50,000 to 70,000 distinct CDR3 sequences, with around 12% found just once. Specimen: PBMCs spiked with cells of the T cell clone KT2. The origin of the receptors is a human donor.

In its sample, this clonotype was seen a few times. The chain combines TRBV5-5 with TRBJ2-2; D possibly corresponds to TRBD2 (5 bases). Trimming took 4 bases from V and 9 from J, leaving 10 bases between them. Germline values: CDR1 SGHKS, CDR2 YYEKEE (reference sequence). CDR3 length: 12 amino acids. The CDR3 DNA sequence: TGTGCCAGCAGCAGGACTTCCTGGGAGCTGTTTTTT. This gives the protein CASSRTSWELFF.

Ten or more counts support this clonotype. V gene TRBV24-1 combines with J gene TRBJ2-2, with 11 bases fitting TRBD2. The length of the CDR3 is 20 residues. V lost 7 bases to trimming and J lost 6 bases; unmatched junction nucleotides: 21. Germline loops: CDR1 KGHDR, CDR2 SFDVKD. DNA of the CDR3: TGTGCCACCAGCAGGAATATACTAGCGGGAGCCTTATCTGGGGCCGGGGAGCTGTTTTTT. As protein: CATSRNILAGALSGAGELFF.

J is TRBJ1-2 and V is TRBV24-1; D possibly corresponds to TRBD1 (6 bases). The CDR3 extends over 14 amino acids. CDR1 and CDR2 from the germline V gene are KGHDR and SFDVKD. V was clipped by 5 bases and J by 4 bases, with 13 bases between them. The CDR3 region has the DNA TGTGCCACCAGTGCCCCGGACAGCTTCTATGGCTACACCTTC. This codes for CATSAPDSFYGYTF.

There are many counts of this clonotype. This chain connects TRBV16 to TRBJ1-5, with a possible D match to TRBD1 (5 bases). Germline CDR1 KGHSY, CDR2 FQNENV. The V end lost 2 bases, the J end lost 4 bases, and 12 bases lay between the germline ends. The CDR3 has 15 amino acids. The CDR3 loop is CASSQPGGTNQPQHF. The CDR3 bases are TGTGCCAGCAGCCAACCGGGGGGAACTAATCAGCCCCAGCATTTT.

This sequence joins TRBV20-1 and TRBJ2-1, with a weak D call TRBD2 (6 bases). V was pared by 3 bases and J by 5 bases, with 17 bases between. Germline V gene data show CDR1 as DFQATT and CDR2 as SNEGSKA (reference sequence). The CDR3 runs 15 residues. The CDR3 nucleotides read TGCAGTGCTAGGGCCGCACCGGGACTCCACAATGAGCAGTTCTTC. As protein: CSARAAPGLHNEQFF.

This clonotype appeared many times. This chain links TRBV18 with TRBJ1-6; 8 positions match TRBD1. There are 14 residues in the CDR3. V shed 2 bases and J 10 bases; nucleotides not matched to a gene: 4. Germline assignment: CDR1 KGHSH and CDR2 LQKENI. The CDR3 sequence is CASSPDRGSSPLHF. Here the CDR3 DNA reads TGTGCCAGCTCACCAGACAGGGGATCCTCACCCCTCCACTTT. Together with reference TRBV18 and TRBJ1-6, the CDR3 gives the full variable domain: NAGVMQNPRHLVRRRGQEARLRCSPMKGHSHVYWYRQLPEEGLKFMVYLQKENIIDESGMPKERFSAEFPKEGPSILRIQQVVRGDSAAYFCASSPDRGSSPLHFGNGTRLTVT.

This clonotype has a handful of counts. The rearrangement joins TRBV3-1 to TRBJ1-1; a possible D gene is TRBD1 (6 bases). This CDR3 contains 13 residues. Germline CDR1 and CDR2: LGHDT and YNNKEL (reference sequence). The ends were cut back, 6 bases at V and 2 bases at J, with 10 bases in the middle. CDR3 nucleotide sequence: TGTGCCAGCAGAGGGGACACAAACACTGAAGCTTTCTTT. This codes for CASRGDTNTEAFF.

CDR3 coding DNA: TGTGCCAGCAGCCCCCGAAGGGAGGACGATAGCAATCAGCCCCAGCATTTT. Its translation: CASSPRREDDSNQPQHF. The rearrangement links TRBV21-1 to TRBJ1-5. TRBV21-1 is designated a pseudogene. The CDR3 extends over 17 amino acids.

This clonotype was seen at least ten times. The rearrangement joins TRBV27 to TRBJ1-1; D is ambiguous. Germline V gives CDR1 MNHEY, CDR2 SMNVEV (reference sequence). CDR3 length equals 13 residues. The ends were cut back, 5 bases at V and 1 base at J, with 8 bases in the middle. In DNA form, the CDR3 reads TGTGCCAGCAGTCTTACACCGAACACTGAAGCTTTCTTT. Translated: CASSLTPNTEAFF.

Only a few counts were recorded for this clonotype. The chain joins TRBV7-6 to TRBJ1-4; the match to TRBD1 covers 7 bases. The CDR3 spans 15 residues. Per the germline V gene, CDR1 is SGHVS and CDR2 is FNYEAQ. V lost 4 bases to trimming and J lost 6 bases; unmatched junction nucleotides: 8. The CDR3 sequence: CASSSDRDSDEKLFF. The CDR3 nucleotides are TGTGCCAGCAGCTCAGACCGGGACAGTGATGAAAAACTGTTTTTT.

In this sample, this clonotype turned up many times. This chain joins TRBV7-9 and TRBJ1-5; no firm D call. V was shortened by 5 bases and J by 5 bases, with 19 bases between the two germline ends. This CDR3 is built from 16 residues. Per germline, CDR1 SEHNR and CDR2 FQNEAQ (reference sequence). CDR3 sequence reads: CASSDSGLFSYQPQHF. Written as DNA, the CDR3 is TGTGCCAGCAGCGATTCAGGACTGTTCAGTTATCAGCCCCAGCATTTT.

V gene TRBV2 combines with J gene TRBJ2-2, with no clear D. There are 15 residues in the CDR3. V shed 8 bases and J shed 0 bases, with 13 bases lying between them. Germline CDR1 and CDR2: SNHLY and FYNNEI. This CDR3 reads CASRGEATNTGELFF. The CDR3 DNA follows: TGTGCCAGCCGCGGTGAAGCGACGAACACCGGGGAGCTGTTTTTT.

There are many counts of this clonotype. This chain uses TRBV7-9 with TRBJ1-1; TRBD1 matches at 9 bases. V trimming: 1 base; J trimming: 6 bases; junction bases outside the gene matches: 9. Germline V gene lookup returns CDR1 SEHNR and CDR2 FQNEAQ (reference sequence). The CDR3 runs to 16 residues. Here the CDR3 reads CASSLVGGTGPPEAFF. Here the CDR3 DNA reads TGTGCCAGCAGCTTAGTGGGGGGGACAGGGCCCCCTGAAGCTTTCTTT.

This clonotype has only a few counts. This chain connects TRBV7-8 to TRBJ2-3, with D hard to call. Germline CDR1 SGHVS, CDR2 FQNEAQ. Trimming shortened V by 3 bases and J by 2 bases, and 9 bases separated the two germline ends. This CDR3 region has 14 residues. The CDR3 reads CASSFPGYTDTQYF. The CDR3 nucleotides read TGTGCCAGCAGCTTCCCCGGGTACACAGATACGCAGTATTTT.

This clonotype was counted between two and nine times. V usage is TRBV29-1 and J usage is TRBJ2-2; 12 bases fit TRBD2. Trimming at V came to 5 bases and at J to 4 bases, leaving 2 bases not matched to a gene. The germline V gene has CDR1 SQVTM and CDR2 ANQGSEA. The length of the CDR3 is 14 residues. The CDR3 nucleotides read TGCAGCGTTCTAGCGGGAGGGATCACCGGGGAGCTGTTTTTT. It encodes CSVLAGGITGELFF.

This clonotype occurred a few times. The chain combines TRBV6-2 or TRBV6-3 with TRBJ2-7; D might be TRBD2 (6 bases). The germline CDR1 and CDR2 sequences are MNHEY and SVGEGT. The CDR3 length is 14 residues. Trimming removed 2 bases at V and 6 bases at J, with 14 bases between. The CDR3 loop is CASSYVGSVGEQYF. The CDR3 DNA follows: TGTGCCAGCAGTTACGTCGGGAGCGTGGGCGAGCAGTACTTC.

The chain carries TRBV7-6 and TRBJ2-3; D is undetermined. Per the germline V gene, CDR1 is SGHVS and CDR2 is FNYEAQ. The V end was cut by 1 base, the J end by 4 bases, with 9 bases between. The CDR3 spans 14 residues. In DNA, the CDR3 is TGTGCCAGCAGCTTAGGACGACGGGCAGATACGCAGTATTTT. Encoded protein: CASSLGRRADTQYF. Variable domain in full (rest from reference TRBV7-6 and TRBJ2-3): GAGVSQSPRYKVTKRGQDVALRCDPISGHVSLYWYRQALGQGPEFLTYFNYEAQQDKSGLPNDRFSAERPEGSISTLTIQRTEQRDSAMYRCASSLGRRADTQYFGPGTRLTVL.

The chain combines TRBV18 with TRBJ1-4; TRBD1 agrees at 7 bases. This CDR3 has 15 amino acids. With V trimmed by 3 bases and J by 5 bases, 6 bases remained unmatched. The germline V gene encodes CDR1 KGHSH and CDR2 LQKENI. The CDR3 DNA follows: TGTGCCAGCTCACCCGGGGACAGCGGCAATGAAAAACTGTTTTTT. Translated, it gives CASSPGDSGNEKLFF.

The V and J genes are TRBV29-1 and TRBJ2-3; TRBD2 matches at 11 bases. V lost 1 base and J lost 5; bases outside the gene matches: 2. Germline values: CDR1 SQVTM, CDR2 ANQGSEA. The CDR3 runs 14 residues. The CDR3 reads CSVEVSGRVDTQYF. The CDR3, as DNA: TGCAGCGTTGAAGTTAGCGGGAGGGTAGATACGCAGTATTTT.

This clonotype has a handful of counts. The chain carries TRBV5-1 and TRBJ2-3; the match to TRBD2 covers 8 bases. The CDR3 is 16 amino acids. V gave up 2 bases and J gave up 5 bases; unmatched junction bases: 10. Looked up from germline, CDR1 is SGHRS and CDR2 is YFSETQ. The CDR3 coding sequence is TGCGCCAGCAGCTTACCTCGCGGGGGGCCGGGAGATACGCAGTATTTT. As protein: CASSLPRGGPGDTQYF.

CDR3 sequence: CASSRLAGAHEQYF. The CDR3 bases are TGTGCCAGCAGTCGACTAGCGGGAGCCCACGAGCAGTACTTC. J is TRBJ2-7 and V is TRBV12-3 or TRBV12-4, with 12 bases matching TRBD2. The CDR3 extends over 14 amino acids. The trim removed 5 bases at V and 5 bases at J, leaving 4 bases unmatched.

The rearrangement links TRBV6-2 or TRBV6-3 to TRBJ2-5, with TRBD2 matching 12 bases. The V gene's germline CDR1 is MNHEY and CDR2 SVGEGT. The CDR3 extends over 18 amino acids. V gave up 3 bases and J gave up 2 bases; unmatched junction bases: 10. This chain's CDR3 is CASSYPKGLAGSQETQYF. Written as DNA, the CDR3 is TGTGCCAGCAGTTATCCCAAGGGACTAGCGGGCTCGCAAGAGACCCAGTACTTC.

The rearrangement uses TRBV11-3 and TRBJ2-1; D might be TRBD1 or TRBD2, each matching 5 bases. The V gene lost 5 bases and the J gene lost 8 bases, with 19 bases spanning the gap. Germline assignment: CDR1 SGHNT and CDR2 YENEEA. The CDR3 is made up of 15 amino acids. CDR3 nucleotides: TGTGCCAGCAGCCACGGGTTGGGGGTCGCCGATGAGCAGTTCTTC. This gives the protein CASSHGLGVADEQFF.

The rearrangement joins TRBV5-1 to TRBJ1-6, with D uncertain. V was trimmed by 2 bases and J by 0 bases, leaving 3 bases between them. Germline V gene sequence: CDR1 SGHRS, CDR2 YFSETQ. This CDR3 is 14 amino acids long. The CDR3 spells CASSLGSYNSPLHF. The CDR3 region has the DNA TGCGCCAGCAGCTTAGGCTCCTATAATTCACCCCTCCACTTT.

The CDR3 nucleotides read TGTGCCAGCAGCTTTACAGGGGATTCTGGAAACACCATATATTTT. Translating gives CASSFTGDSGNTIYF. The V call is TRBV7-9, the J call TRBJ1-3; 7 bases align to TRBD1. The CDR3 covers 15 residues. Germline CDR1 SEHNR, CDR2 FQNEAQ (reference sequence). After removal of 3 bases from V and 1 base from J, the junction contained 3 bases not matched to a gene.

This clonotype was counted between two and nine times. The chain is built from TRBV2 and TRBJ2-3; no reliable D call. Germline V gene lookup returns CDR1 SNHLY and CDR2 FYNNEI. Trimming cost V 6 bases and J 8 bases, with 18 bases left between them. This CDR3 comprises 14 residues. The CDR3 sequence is CASSHETIRSTQYF. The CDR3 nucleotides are TGTGCCAGCAGCCACGAGACAATACGGAGTACGCAGTATTTT.

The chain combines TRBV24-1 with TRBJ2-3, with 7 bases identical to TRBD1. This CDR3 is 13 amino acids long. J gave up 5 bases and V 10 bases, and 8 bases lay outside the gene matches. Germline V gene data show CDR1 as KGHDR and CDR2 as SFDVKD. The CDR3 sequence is CATGDRFGDTQYF. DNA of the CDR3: TGTGCCACTGGGGACAGATTTGGAGATACGCAGTATTTT.

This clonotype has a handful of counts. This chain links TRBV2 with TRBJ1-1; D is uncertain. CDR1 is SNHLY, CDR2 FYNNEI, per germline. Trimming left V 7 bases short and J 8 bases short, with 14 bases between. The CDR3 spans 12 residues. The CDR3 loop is CASKVEMGEAFF. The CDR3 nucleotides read TGTGCCAGCAAGGTGGAAATGGGAGAAGCTTTCTTT.

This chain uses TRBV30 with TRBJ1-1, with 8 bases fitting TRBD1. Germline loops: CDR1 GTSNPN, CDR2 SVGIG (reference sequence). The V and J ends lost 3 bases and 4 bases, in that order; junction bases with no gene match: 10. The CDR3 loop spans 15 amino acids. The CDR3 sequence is CAWSRSQGAGTEAFF. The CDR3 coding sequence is TGTGCCTGGAGCCGATCTCAGGGGGCAGGCACTGAAGCTTTCTTT.

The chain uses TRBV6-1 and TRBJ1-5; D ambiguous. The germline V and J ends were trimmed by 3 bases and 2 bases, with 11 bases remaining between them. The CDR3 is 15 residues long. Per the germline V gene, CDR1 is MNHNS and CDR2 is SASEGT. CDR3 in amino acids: CASSDRAEGNQPQHF. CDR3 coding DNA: TGTGCCAGCAGTGATAGGGCAGAAGGCAATCAGCCCCAGCATTTT.

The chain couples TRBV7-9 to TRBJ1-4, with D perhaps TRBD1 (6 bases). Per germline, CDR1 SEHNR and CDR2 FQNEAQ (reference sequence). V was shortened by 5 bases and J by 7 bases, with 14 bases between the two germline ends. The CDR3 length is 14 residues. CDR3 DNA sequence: TGTGCCAGCAGCCCCCCCGACAGGCTTGAAAAACTGTTTTTT. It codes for CASSPPDRLEKLFF.

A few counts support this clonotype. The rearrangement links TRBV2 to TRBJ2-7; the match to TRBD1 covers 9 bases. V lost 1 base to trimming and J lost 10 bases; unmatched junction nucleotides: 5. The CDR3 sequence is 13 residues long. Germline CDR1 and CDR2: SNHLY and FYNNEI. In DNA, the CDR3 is TGTGCCAGCAGTGAAGACAGGGGGCGACTTCAGTACTTC. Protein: CASSEDRGRLQYF.